The source of this T cell receptor beta chain is a study of blood T cell repertoires in COVID-19. Study information: Donors in the United States, Italy and Spain gave samples during acute or convalescent COVID-19. Sources were T cells, B-cell-depleted T cells, or PBMCs; the material itself was cDNA or gDNA.

V was cut by 5 bases and J by 6 bases, with 17 bases left in between. The germline gives CDR1 GTSNPN, CDR2 SVGIG (reference sequence). The length of the CDR3 is 13 residues. As processed by the authors: Counts of nucleated cells, estimated from reference gene primer amplification, were obtained. The repertoire was sequenced with immunoSEQ multiplex PCR; TCRdb's copy has only in-frame clones and lacks some. That table gives V, J and clone size, and the DNA gave D and trimming. Here the sample spans tens of thousands of clones, approximately 86% being singletons. The J gene is TRBJ2-7, the V gene TRBV30; D may be TRBD2 (6 bases). The source is a human donor in a cohort sampled during active COVID-19. Sample: peripheral blood. CDR3 sequence: CAWDGGGYGEQYF. The CDR3, as DNA: TGTGCCTGGGATGGTGGGGGGTATGGCGAGCAGTACTTC. Using reference TRBV30 and TRBJ2-7 for the parts outside the CDR3, the full variable domain is SQTIHQWPATLVQPVGSPLSLECTVEGTSNPNLYWYRQAAGRGLQLLFYSVGIGQISSEVPQNLSASRPQDRQFILSSKKLLLSDSGFYLCAWDGGGYGEQYFGPGTRLTVT.